This is a list of T cell receptor beta chains from one sample in a study of blood T cell repertoires in COVID-19. Sequencing was performed with immunoSEQ multiplex PCR; in TCRdb, only in-frame clones are kept and a portion is missing. Found here are fewer than 110,000 clones, about 90% of them singletons; the top ten hold roughly 1.2%. Specimen: peripheral blood. These receptors came from a woman in her 30s with acute or convalescent COVID-19. Both conserved end residues are trimmed from each CDR3. The order of the fields is V gene, CDR3 protein.

V gene: TRBV5-1
CDR3 protein: ASSLAGISGNTIY

V gene: TRBV7-9
CDR3 protein: ASSFSPHRTDDYEQY

V gene: TRBV5-6
CDR3 protein: ASSLGPLGTGGNTIY

V gene: TRBV5-4
CDR3 protein: ASSGRAAYNEQF

V gene: TRBV11-2
CDR3 protein: ASSWTGGQPQH

V gene: TRBV27
CDR3 protein: ASILGPGNTEAF

V gene: TRBV9
CDR3 protein: ASSGGAIGSYEQY

V gene: TRBV4-2
CDR3 protein: ASSRETGNNQPQH

V gene: TRBV11-2
CDR3 protein: ASSTGGGSGELF

V gene: TRBV12-5
CDR3 protein: ALGDKNEQF

V gene: TRBV4-1
CDR3 protein: ASSQGAGVSSNQPQH

V gene: TRBV10-3
CDR3 protein: ATQEGGNYGYT

V gene: TRBV10-2
CDR3 protein: ASSEPSGPQH

V gene: TRBV4-1
CDR3 protein: ASSPTSGGYNEQF

V gene: TRBV12-5
CDR3 protein: ASHRQDTEAF

V gene: TRBV28
CDR3 protein: ASSSQGGTEAF

V gene: TRBV12-5
CDR3 protein: ASGLVQHYGYT

V gene: TRBV12-3/TRBV12-4
CDR3 protein: ASSPGGYTIY

V gene: TRBV24-1
CDR3 protein: AASEPRAGIYTGELF

V gene: TRBV6-5
CDR3 protein: ASSWGVAYGYT

V gene: TRBV3-1/TRBV3-2
CDR3 protein: ASSQDPSAGVGETQY

V gene: TRBV24-1
CDR3 protein: ATMGGGTDTQY

V gene: TRBV7-2
CDR3 protein: ASSAQQGGKQAF

V gene: TRBV6-5
CDR3 protein: ASSYSILGAGEKLF

V gene: TRBV27
CDR3 protein: ASSFRDRGRYEQY

V gene: TRBV5-6
CDR3 protein: ASSPILFSGANVLT

V gene: TRBV5-5
CDR3 protein: ASSLDVQKTYEQY

V gene: TRBV6-5
CDR3 protein: ASSAIAGTQY

V gene: TRBV5-6
CDR3 protein: ASSLGGGKRNEQF

V gene: TRBV9
CDR3 protein: ASSVGTSGNTGELF

V gene: TRBV6-2/TRBV6-3
CDR3 protein: ASTPPGQGAYEQY

V gene: TRBV5-1
CDR3 protein: ASSFRGDRSYSYEQY

V gene: TRBV27
CDR3 protein: ASSLLGRANEQF

V gene: TRBV9
CDR3 protein: ASSVAPPYTGGLNEQF

V gene: TRBV29-1
CDR3 protein: SVEEVAGGLTDTQY

V gene: TRBV5-6
CDR3 protein: ASSLYGATSGHTDTQY

V gene: TRBV10-1
CDR3 protein: ASSESEREDKNIQY

V gene: TRBV7-2
CDR3 protein: ASSSGRGHNEQF

V gene: TRBV4-3
CDR3 protein: ASSQVPSDSQETQY

V gene: TRBV27
CDR3 protein: ASSLRGLTGYT

V gene: TRBV25-1
CDR3 protein: ASSEPGDRAGNTIY

V gene: TRBV11-3
CDR3 protein: ASSPQLEGSKNIQY

V gene: TRBV5-1
CDR3 protein: ASSPPSGSRYEQF

V gene: TRBV5-1
CDR3 protein: ASSFKTSGSTDTQY

V gene: TRBV20-1
CDR3 protein: SASMATQY

V gene: TRBV6-6
CDR3 protein: ASSPGQQHNTEAF

V gene: TRBV21-1
CDR3 protein: ASTDSAGSREGLSYEQY

V gene: TRBV19
CDR3 protein: ASSITGPRNTIY

V gene: TRBV19
CDR3 protein: ASSIGRVSTIY

V gene: TRBV5-5
CDR3 protein: ASIQGNKDEQY

V gene: TRBV10-3
CDR3 protein: AISGGEGEKLF

V gene: TRBV5-6
CDR3 protein: ASSWAGTQNTEAF

V gene: TRBV30
CDR3 protein: AWSPPVLEAF

V gene: TRBV10-3
CDR3 protein: AIRLAGAGELF

V gene: TRBV30
CDR3 protein: AWGTGGNTIY